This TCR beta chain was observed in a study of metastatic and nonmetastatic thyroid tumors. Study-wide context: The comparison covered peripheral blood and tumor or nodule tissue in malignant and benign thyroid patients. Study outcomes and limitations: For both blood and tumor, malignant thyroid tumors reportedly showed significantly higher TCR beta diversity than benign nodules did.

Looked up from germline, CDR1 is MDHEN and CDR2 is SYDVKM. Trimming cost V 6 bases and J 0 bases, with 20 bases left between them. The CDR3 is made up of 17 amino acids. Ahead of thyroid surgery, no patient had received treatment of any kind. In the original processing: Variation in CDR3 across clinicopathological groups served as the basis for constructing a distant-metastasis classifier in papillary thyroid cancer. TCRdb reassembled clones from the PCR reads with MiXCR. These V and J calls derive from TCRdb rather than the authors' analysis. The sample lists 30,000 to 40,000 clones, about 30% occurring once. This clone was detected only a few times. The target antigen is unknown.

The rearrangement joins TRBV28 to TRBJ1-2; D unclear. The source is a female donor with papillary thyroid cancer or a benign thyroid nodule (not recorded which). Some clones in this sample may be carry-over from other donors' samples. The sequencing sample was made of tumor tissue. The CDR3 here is CASSRDVLGETNYGYTF. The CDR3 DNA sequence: TGTGCCAGCAGCCGGGATGTCCTCGGAGAAACTAACTATGGCTACACCTTC.